This T cell receptor beta chain was identified in a study of blood T cell repertoires in COVID-19. Study background: COVID-19 samples from acute and convalescent phases originated in the United States, Italy and Spain. From T cells, B-cell-depleted T cells, or PBMCs came the material, which was cDNA or gDNA.

Germline values: CDR1 SNHLY, CDR2 FYNNEI. The CDR3 totals 15 residues. Trimming took 6 bases from V and 1 from J, leaving 15 bases between them. Original processing methods: It was from reference gene primer amplification that nucleated cell counts were estimated. Assay: immunoSEQ multiplex PCR; the TCRdb copy retains only in-frame clones and omits some. The V and J calls and the clone size are those of that table, but D and trimming were determined from the DNA. The sample gives around 80,000 clones, 70% to 75% of which show up once; more than 5% is in the top ten. The sample was peripheral blood. V and J are TRBV2 and TRBJ1-1, with D possibly matching TRBD1 (5 bases). The clonotype originates from a man in his forties or fifties with active or convalescent COVID-19. The CDR3, as DNA: TGTGCCAGCAGAGACAGCCCAGAAAAGAACACTGAAGCTTTCTTT. Residues: CASRDSPEKNTEAFF.